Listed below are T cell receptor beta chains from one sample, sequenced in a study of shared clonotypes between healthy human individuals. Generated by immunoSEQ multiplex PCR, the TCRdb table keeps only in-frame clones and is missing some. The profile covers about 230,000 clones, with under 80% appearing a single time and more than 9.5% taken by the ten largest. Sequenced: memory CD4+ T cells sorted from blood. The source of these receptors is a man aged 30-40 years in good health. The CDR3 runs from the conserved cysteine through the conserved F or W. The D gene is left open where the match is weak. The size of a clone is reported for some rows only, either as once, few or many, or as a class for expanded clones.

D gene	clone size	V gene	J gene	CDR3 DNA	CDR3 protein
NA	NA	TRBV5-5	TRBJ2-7	TGTGCCAGCAGCTTAGAAAAAGGGAGCTCCTACGAGCAGTACTTC	CASSLEKGSSYEQYF
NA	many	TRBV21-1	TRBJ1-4	TGTGCCAGCAGCAAAGCGCGACCGCCGAATGAAAAACTGTTTTTT	CASSKARPPNEKLFF
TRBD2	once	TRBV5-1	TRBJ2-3	TGCGCCAGCAGCCAGGGACTAGCGGGAGGGTTAGATACGCAGTATTTT	CASSQGLAGGLDTQYF
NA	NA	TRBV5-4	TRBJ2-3	TGTGCCAGCCGCTCAGGGGAAACAGATACGCAGTATTTT	CASRSGETDTQYF
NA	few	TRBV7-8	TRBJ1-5	TGTGCCAGCAGCTTGTCCAGGGACCGCAATCAGCCCCAGCATTTT	CASSLSRDRNQPQHF
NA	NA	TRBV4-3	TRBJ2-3	TGCGCCAGCAGCCAAGGCCTTCAGCCAAGCACAGATACGCAGTATTTT	CASSQGLQPSTDTQYF
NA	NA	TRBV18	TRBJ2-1	TGTGCCAGCTCACCAGAGACAATAACTTACAATGAGCAGTTCTTC	CASSPETITYNEQFF
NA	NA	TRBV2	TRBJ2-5	TGTGCCAGCAGTGTCCCTTTTCGTGGTCAAGAGACCCAGTACTTC	CASSVPFRGQETQYF
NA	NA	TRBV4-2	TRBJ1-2	TGTGCCAGCAGCCAAGAAAGGCAGCCTTACTATGGCTACACCTTC	CASSQERQPYYGYTF
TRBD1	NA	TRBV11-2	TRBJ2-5	TGTGCCAGCAGCTTATACGGGACAGGGAGAGGACCTGAGACCCAGTACTTC	CASSLYGTGRGPETQYF
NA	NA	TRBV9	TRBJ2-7	TGTGCCAGCAGCATCCGGGACGGTCCCTACGAGCAGTACTTC	CASSIRDGPYEQYF
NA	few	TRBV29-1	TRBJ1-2	TGCAGCGTTGAAGTCACGCCAAATGGCTACACCTTC	CSVEVTPNGYTF
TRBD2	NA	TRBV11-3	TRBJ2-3	TGTGCCAGCAGCCTAGGACTAGCGGGGACCACAGATACGCAGTATTTT	CASSLGLAGTTDTQYF
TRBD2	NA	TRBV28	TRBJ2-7	TGTGCCAGCACCATAGCGGGAGGTGCCTACGAGCAGTACTTC	CASTIAGGAYEQYF
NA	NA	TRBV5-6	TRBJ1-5	TGTGCCAGCAGCTTGAAGCAGGGGATCAATCAGCCCCAGCATTTT	CASSLKQGINQPQHF
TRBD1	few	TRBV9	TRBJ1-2	TGTGCCAGCAGCAAGGGACAGGGAGCTAACTATGGCTACACCTTC	CASSKGQGANYGYTF
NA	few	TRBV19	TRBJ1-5	TGTGCCAGCAGAGTCCCGGACTTCAGGGATCAGGGCAATCAGCCCCAGCATTTT	CASRVPDFRDQGNQPQHF
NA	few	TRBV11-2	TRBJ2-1	TGTGCCAGCAGCTTAGCGGCGGGGAGCGGAGACGAGCAGTTCTTC	CASSLAAGSGDEQFF
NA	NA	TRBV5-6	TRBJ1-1	TGTGCCAGCAGCTTAGTTAACAGGAACACTGAAGCTTTCTTT	CASSLVNRNTEAFF
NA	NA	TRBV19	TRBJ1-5	TGTGCCAGTACCTCAAGGGGTTTCCAGCCCCAGCATTTT	CASTSRGFQPQHF
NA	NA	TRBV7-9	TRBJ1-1	TGTGCCAGCAGCTTAAACGAGGGCTCCACTGAAGCTTTCTTT	CASSLNEGSTEAFF
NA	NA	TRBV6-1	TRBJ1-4	TGTGCCAGCACCGAGACGTCAGGGGTTGGAGAAAAACTGTTTTTT	CASTETSGVGEKLFF
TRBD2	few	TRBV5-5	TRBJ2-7	TGTGCCAGCAGCTTGGTGCGGACTAGCGGGTCCTACGAGCAGTACTTC	CASSLVRTSGSYEQYF
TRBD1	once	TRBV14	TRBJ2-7	TGTGCCAGCAGCCAAGACGGACAGGGGTGGTACGAGCAGTACTTC	CASSQDGQGWYEQYF
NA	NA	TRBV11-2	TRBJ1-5	TGTGCCAGCAGCCCAACTCGACCGGATCAGCCCCAGCATTTT	CASSPTRPDQPQHF
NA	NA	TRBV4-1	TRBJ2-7	TGCGCCAGCAGCCTTGCACCGGGACAAATCTACGAGCAGTACTTC	CASSLAPGQIYEQYF
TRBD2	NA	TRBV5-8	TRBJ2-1	TGTGCCAGCAGCTCCGACGTGGGACTATCGGGGAACTACAATGAGCAGTTCTTC	CASSSDVGLSGNYNEQFF
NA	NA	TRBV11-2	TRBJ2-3	TGTGCCAGCACCCTTCGACCGGCCACAGATACGCAGTATTTT	CASTLRPATDTQYF
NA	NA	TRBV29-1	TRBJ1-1	TGCAGCGTTGAGTCTTGGGGGGCCAACACTGAAGCTTTCTTT	CSVESWGANTEAFF
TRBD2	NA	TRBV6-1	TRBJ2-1	TGTGCCAGCAGTGGGACTAGCGGGAGCGATGAGCAGTTCTTC	CASSGTSGSDEQFF
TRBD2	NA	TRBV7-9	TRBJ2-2	TGTGCCAGCAGCTTAGCCGGGAGGGCCGGCACCGGGGAGCTGTTTTTT	CASSLAGRAGTGELFF
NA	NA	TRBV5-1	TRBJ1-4	TGCGCCAGCAGCCCCAGCACGGATGAAAAACTGTTTTTT	CASSPSTDEKLFF
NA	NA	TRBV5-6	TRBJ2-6	TGTGCCAGCAACCTAGGAGTGGGGGCGCGGGGGGCCAACGTCCTGACTTTC	CASNLGVGARGANVLTF
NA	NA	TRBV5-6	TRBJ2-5	TGTGCCAGCAGCGCGCCTCAAGAGACCCAGTACTTC	CASSAPQETQYF
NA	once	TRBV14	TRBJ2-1	TGTGCCAGCAGCCCCGACACCTACAATGAGCAGTTCTTC	CASSPDTYNEQFF
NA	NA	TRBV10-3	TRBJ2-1	TGTGCCATCAGTGGACTGACAGCTGAGCAGTTCTTC	CAISGLTAEQFF
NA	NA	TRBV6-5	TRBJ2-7	TGTGCCAGCAGTTCTAGGACGGTTAACCCCTACGAGCAGTACTTC	CASSSRTVNPYEQYF
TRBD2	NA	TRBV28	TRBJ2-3	TGTGCCAGCAGTGGGATAGCGGGAGGGTACACAGATACGCAGTATTTT	CASSGIAGGYTDTQYF
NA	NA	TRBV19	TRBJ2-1	TGTGCCAGCACCGCGGGAAGTGAGCAGTTCTTC	CASTAGSEQFF
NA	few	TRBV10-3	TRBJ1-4	TGTGCCATCAGTGAGTCAGGGTTGGGTGAAAAACTGTTTTTT	CAISESGLGEKLFF
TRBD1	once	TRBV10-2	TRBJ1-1	TGCGCCAGCAGGGCGACAGGGGTTTTTGATGGAGCTTTCTTT	CASRATGVFDGAFF
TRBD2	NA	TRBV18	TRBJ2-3	TGTGCCACCGACGCCACTAGCGAACGCACAGATACGCAGTATTTT	CATDATSERTDTQYF
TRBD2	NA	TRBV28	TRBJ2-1	TGTGCCAGCAGAAATAGCGGGAGCGGCTATGAGCAGTTCTTC	CASRNSGSGYEQFF
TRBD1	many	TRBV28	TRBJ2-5	TGTGCCAGCAGCCCACCGGAAGGGACAGAAGAGACCCAGTACTTC	CASSPPEGTEETQYF